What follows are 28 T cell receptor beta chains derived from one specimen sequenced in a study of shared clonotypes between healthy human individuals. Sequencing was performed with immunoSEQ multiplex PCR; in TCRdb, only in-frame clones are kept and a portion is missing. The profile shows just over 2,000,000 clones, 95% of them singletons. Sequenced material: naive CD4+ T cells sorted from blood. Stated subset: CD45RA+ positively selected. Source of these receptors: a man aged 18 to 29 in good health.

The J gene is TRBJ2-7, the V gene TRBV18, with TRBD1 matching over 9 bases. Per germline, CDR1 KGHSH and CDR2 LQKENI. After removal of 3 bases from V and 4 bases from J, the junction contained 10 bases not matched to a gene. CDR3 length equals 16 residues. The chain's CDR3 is CASSPKTPGQGYEQYF. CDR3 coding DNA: TGTGCCAGCTCACCGAAAACGCCGGGACAGGGTTACGAGCAGTACTTC.

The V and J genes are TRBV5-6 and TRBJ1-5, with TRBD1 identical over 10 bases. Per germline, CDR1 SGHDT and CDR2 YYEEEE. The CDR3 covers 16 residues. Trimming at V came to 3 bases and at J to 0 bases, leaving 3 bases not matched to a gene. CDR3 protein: CASSSDRGLSNQPQHF. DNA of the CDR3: TGTGCCAGCAGCTCCGACAGGGGGCTTAGCAATCAGCCCCAGCATTTT.

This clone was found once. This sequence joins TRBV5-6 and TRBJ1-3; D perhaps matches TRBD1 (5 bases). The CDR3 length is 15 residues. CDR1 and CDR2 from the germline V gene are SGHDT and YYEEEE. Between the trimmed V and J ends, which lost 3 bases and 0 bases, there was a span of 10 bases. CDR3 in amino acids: CASSWEGSSGNTIYF. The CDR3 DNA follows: TGTGCCAGCAGCTGGGAGGGGAGCTCTGGAAACACCATATATTTT. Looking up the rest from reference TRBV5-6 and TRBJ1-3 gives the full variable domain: DAGVTQSPTHLIKTRGQQVTLRCSPKSGHDTVSWYQQALGQGPQFIFQYYEEEERQRGNFPDRFSGHQFPNYSSELNVNALLLGDSALYLCASSWEGSSGNTIYFGEGSWLTVV.

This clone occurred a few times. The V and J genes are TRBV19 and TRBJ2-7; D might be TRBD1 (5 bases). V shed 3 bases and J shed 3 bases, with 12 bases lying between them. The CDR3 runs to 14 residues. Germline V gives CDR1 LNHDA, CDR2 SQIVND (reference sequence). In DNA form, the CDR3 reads TGTGCCAGTAGTATTGCAGGGTTTGACTACGAGCAGTACTTC. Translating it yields CASSIAGFDYEQYF.

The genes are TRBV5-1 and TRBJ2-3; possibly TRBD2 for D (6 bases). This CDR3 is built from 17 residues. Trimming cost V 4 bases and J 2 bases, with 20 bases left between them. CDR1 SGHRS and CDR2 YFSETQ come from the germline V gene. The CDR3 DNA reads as TGCGCCAGCAGCCGGGACGCGGGGAAAATCCCCACAGATACGCAGTATTTT. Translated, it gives CASSRDAGKIPTDTQYF.

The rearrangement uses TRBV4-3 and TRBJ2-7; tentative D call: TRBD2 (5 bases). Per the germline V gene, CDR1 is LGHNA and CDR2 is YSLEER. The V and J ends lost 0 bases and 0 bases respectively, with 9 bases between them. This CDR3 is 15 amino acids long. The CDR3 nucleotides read TGCGCCAGCAGCCAAGAGGCTAGCTACTCCTACGAGCAGTACTTC. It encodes CASSQEASYSYEQYF.

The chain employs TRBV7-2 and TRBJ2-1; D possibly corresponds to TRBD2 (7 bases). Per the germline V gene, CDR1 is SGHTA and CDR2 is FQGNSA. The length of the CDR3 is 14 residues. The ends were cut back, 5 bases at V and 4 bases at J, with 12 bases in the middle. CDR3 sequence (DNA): TGTGCCAGCAGCCGAGGGGGGGTTTACAATGAGCAGTTCTTC. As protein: CASSRGGVYNEQFF.

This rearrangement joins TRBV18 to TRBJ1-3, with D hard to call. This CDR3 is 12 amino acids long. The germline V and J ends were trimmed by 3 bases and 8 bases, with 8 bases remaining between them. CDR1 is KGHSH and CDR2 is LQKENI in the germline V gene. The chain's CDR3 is CASSPEGDTIYF. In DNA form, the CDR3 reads TGTGCCAGCTCACCTGAGGGAGACACCATATATTTT.

CDR3 in DNA: TGTGCCAGTAGTATGGATCGGAGCTCCTATAATTCACCCCTCCACTTT. This translates into CASSMDRSSYNSPLHF. The V gene is TRBV19, the J gene TRBJ1-6; unclear D gene. CDR3 size: 16 residues. V was shortened by 3 bases and J by 0 bases, with 9 bases between the two germline ends. Germline CDR1 reads LNHDA; CDR2 reads SQIVND (reference sequence).

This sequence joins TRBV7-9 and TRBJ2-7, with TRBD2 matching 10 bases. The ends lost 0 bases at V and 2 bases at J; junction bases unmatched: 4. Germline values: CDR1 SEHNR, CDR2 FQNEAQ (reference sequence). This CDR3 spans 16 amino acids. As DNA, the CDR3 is TGTGCCAGCAGCTTAGCTAGTCTAGCGGGAGCCTACGAGCAGTACTTC. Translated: CASSLASLAGAYEQYF.

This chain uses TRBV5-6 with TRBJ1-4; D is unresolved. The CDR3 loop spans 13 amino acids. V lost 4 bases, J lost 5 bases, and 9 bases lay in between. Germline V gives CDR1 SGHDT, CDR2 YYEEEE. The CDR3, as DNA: TGTGCCAGCAGCCGTCGCCAGAATGAAAAACTGTTTTTT. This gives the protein CASSRRQNEKLFF.

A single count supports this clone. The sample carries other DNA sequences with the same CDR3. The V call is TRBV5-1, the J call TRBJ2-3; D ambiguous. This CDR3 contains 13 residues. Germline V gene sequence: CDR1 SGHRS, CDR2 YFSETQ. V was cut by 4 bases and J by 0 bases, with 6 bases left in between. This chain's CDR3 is CASSTGSTDTQYF. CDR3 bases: TGCGCCAGCAGCACGGGTAGCACAGATACGCAGTATTTT.

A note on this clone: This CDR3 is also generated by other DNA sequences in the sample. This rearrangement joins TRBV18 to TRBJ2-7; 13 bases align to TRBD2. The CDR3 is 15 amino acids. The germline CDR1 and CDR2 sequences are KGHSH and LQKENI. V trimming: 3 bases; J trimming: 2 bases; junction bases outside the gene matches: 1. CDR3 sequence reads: CASSPTSGGAYEQYF. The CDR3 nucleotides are TGTGCCAGCTCACCCACTAGCGGGGGGGCCTACGAGCAGTACTTC.

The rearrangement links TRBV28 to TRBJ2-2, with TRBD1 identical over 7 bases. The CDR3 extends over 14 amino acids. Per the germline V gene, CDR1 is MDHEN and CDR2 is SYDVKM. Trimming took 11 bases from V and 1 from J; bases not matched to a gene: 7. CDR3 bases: TGTGCCGCGACAGGGAACGGGAACACCGGGGAGCTGTTTTTT. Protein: CAATGNGNTGELFF.

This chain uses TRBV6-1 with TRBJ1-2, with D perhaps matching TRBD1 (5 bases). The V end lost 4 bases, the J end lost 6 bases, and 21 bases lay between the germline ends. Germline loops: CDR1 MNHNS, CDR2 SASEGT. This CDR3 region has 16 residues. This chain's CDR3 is CASSALTDMSGNGYTF. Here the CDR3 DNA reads TGTGCCAGCAGTGCCCTCACGGATATGTCAGGGAATGGCTACACCTTC.

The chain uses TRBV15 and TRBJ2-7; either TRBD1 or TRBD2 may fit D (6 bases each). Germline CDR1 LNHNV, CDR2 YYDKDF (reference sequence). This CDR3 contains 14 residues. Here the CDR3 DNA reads TGTGCCACCAGCAGAGTGCCCGGGGGCGTAACCATAGGAGTC. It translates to CATSRVPGGVTIGV.

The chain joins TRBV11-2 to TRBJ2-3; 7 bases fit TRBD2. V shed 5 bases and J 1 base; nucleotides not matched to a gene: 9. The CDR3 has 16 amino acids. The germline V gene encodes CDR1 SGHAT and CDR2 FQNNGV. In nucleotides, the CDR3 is TGTGCCAGCAGCACAGACCGAACTAGCGGCACAGATACGCAGTATTTT. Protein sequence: CASSTDRTSGTDTQYF.

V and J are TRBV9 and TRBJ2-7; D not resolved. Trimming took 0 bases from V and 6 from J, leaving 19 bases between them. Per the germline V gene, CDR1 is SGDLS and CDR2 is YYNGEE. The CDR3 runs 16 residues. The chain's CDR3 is CASSVAAAGFPSEQYF. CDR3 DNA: TGTGCCAGCAGCGTAGCTGCAGCAGGTTTTCCCTCCGAGCAGTACTTC.

The CDR3 is CASSETEGFGSEQYF. CDR3 coding DNA: TGTGCCAGTAGTGAGACTGAGGGTTTTGGATCCGAGCAGTACTTC. The chain uses TRBV19 and TRBJ2-7; D is perhaps TRBD2 (5 bases). The CDR3 is made up of 15 amino acids. Germline V CDR1 and CDR2: LNHDA, SQIVND (reference sequence). V was trimmed by 5 bases and J by 6 bases, leaving 20 bases between them. Full variable domain (missing parts from reference TRBV19 and TRBJ2-7): DGGITQSPKYLFRKEGQNVTLSCEQNLNHDAMYWYRQDPGQGLRLIYYSQIVNDFQKGDIAEGYSVSREKKESFPLTVTSAQKNPTAFYLCASSETEGFGSEQYFGPGTRLTVT.

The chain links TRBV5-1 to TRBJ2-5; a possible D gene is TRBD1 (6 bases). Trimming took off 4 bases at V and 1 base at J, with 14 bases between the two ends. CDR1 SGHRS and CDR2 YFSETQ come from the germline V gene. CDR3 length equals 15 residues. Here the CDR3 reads CASSAQTGSQETQYF. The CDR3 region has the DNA TGCGCCAGCAGCGCACAAACAGGGTCCCAAGAGACCCAGTACTTC.

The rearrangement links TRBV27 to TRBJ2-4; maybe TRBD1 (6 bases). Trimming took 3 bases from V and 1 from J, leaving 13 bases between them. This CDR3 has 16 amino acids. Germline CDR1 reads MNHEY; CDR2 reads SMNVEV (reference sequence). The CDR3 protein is CASSFGWGQAKNIQYF. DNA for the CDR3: TGTGCCAGCAGTTTCGGTTGGGGGCAGGCCAAAAACATTCAGTACTTC.

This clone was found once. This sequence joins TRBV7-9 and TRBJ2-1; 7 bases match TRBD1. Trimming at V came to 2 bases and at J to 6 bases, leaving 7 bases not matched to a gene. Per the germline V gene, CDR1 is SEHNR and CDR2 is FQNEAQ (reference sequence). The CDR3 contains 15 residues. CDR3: CASSLRDTGVNEQFF. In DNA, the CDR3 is TGTGCCAGCAGCTTACGGGACACAGGGGTCAATGAGCAGTTCTTC.

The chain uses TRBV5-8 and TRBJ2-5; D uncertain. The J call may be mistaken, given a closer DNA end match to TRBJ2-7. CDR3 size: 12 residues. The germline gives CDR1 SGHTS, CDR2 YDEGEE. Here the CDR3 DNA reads TGTGCCAGCAGCTTGGCCGCATACGAGCAGTACTTC. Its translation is CASSLAAYEQYF.

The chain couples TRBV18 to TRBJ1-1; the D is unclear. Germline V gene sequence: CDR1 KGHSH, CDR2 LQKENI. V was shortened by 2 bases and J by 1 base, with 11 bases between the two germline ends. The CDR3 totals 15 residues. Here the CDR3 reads CASSPRPPTNTEAFF. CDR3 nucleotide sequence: TGTGCCAGCTCACCAAGGCCGCCGACGAACACTGAAGCTTTCTTT. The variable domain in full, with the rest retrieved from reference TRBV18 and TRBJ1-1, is NAGVMQNPRHLVRRRGQEARLRCSPMKGHSHVYWYRQLPEEGLKFMVYLQKENIIDESGMPKERFSAEFPKEGPSILRIQQVVRGDSAAYFCASSPRPPTNTEAFFGQGTRLTVV.

CDR3 sequence (DNA): TGTGCCAGTAGTCCTACGGGACTTAGGAATGAGCAGTTCTTC. Protein: CASSPTGLRNEQFF. The rearrangement links TRBV19 to TRBJ2-1, with a weak D call TRBD2 (6 bases). Germline V gene lookup returns CDR1 LNHDA and CDR2 SQIVND (reference sequence). The CDR3 runs to 14 residues. Trimming stripped 5 bases from V and 7 bases from J, with 15 bases between. The whole variable domain, filled in from reference TRBV19 and TRBJ2-1, reads DGGITQSPKYLFRKEGQNVTLSCEQNLNHDAMYWYRQDPGQGLRLIYYSQIVNDFQKGDIAEGYSVSREKKESFPLTVTSAQKNPTAFYLCASSPTGLRNEQFFGPGTRLTVL.

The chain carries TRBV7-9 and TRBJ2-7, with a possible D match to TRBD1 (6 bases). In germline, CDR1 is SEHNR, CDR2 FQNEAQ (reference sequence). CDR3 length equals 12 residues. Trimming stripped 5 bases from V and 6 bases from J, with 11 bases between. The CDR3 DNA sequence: TGTGCCAGCAGCCATCAACAGGGCGAGCAGTACTTC. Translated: CASSHQQGEQYF.

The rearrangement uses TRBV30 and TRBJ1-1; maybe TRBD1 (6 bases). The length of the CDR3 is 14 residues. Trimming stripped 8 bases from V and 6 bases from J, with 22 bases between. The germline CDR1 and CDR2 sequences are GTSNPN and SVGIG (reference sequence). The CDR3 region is CALREKGHIPEAFF. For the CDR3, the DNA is TGTGCCCTCCGGGAGAAGGGACATATCCCTGAAGCTTTCTTT.

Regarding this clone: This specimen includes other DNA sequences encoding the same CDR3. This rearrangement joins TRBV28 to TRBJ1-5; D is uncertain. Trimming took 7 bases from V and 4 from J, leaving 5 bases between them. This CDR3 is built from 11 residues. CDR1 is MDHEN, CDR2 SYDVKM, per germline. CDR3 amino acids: CASTSNQPQHF. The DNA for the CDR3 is TGTGCCAGCACCTCAAATCAGCCCCAGCATTTT.